This passage covers 18 T cell receptor beta chains from one sample sequenced in a study of human T cells and chemical hapten exposure. TCRdb analysed the RACE reads with MiXCR anew, one entry per CDR3 protein. Of 150,000 to 200,000 distinct CDR3 sequences in the sample, roughly 15% were seen once. Time point noted: patch test 1, 2 weeks after DPC sensitization. Treatment described: therapeutic diphenylcyclopropenone sensitization with weekly scalp DPC. The sequencing here drew on whole blood, taken in connection with sensitization to the hapten diphenylcyclopropenone (DPC). These receptors originate from a woman aged 30 to 39 with alopecia areata. Some clones in this sample may be carry-over from other donors' samples.

This clonotype was counted between two and nine times. The chain has TRBV18 and TRBJ2-7, with 7 bases that match TRBD2. The junction had 14 bases not matched to a gene; V was cut back by 3 bases and J by 0 bases. The CDR3 extends over 18 amino acids. Germline assignment: CDR1 KGHSH and CDR2 LQKENI. The CDR3 nucleotides read TGTGCCAGCTCACCTCTCCGAACTAGCGATACAAGCTCCTACGAGCAGTACTTC. Encoded protein: CASSPLRTSDTSSYEQYF.

This clonotype was picked up many times. The genes are TRBV6-5 and TRBJ1-1; 8 bases fit TRBD1. The V and J ends lost 6 bases and 5 bases, in that order; junction bases with no gene match: 5. There are 13 residues in the CDR3. Germline CDR1 reads MNHEY; CDR2 reads SVGAGI. The CDR3 protein is CASSRGQGTEAFF. CDR3 bases: TGTGCCAGCAGCCGCGGACAGGGAACTGAAGCTTTCTTT.

This clonotype was picked up a small number of times. Written as DNA, the CDR3 is TGCGCCAGCAGGGCCACTAGCGGGGGGACCCCCTACGAGCAGTACTTC. Amino acids: CASRATSGGTPYEQYF. The rearrangement links TRBV5-1 to TRBJ2-7, with 12 nucleotides matching TRBD2. V was pared by 5 bases and J by 2 bases, with 8 bases of the junction left unmatched. The CDR3 extends over 16 amino acids. Germline CDR1 reads SGHRS; CDR2 reads YFSETQ. Variable domain in full (rest from reference TRBV5-1 and TRBJ2-7): KAGVTQTPRYLIKTRGQQVTLSCSPISGHRSVSWYQQTPGQGLQFLFEYFSETQRNKGNFPGRFSGRQFSNSRSEMNVSTLELGDSALYLCASRATSGGTPYEQYFGPGTRLTVT.

This clonotype has just a few counts. The CDR3 spells CASRIEALLAGNYNEQFF. Here the CDR3 DNA reads TGTGCCAGCAGGATTGAGGCTCTACTAGCGGGCAACTACAATGAGCAGTTCTTC. The chain carries TRBV28 and TRBJ2-1, with TRBD2 identical over 9 bases. With V trimmed by 6 bases and J by 3 bases, 15 bases remained unmatched. Germline V lookup: CDR1 MDHEN, CDR2 SYDVKM. This CDR3 has 18 residues.

This clonotype showed up just a few times. A much more abundant neighbour one base away suggests this may be a read error. This chain joins TRBV5-5 and TRBJ2-3; unclear D gene. CDR1 and CDR2 from the germline V gene are SGHKS and YYEKEE (reference sequence). The length of the CDR3 is 12 residues. The ends were cut back, 0 bases at V and 5 bases at J, with 4 bases in the middle. The CDR3 nucleotides read TGTGCCAGCAGCTTGGTCCAAGATACGCAGTATTTT. Its translation is CASSLVQDTQYF.

This clonotype was found a few times. V usage is TRBV6-6 and J usage is TRBJ2-7; TRBD2 matches at 14 bases. Germline values: CDR1 MNHNY, CDR2 SVGAGI (reference sequence). The ends lost 7 bases at V and 5 bases at J; junction bases unmatched: 7. The CDR3 is made up of 15 amino acids. The CDR3 DNA reads TGTGCCAGCATTGGGACTAGCGGGAGTATCAACGAGCAGTACTTC. Amino acids: CASIGTSGSINEQYF.

This clonotype appeared many times. CDR3 DNA sequence: TGTGCCAGCAACCCCGGGACAGGGTTTAATCAGCCCCAGCATTTT. Protein sequence: CASNPGTGFNQPQHF. The chain is built from TRBV6-2 or TRBV6-3 and TRBJ1-5, with 9 bases aligning to TRBD1. This CDR3 has 15 amino acids. Losses at the gene ends were 7 bases for V and 4 bases for J; bases not matched to a gene: 8. Germline V gives CDR1 MNHEY, CDR2 SVGEGT.

V usage is TRBV6-2 or TRBV6-3 and J usage is TRBJ2-2; D gene ambiguous. The CDR3 is 16 residues long. Per germline, CDR1 MNHEY and CDR2 SVGEGT. The germline V and J ends were trimmed by 2 bases and 7 bases, with 17 bases remaining between them. The CDR3 loop is CASSYLGSNAGGELFF. In DNA form, the CDR3 reads TGTGCCAGCAGTTACCTGGGATCCAACGCAGGCGGGGAGCTGTTTTTT.

The chain has TRBV29-1 and TRBJ1-3; 8 nucleotides match TRBD1. This CDR3 has 15 residues. CDR1 and CDR2 from the germline V gene are SQVTM and ANQGSEA. After removal of 4 bases from V and 5 bases from J, the junction contained 10 bases not matched to a gene. For the CDR3, the DNA is TGCAGCGTTGCGACGACAGGGGCTTCGAGAAACACCATATATTTT. This translates into CSVATTGASRNTIYF.

V and J are TRBV20-1 and TRBJ1-4, with D perhaps TRBD1 (6 bases). CDR3 length: 14 amino acids. Looked up from germline, CDR1 is DFQATT and CDR2 is SNEGSKA (reference sequence). V was trimmed by 1 base and J by 8 bases, leaving 14 bases between them. CDR3 loop: CSARGSRGNEKLFF. In DNA, the CDR3 is TGCAGTGCTAGAGGATCCAGGGGAAACGAAAAACTGTTTTTT.

The chain uses TRBV6-2 or TRBV6-3 and TRBJ2-1, with 10 bases fitting TRBD1. This CDR3 region has 17 residues. V gave up 2 bases and J gave up 5 bases; unmatched junction bases: 9. Germline assignment: CDR1 MNHEY and CDR2 SVGEGT. The CDR3 DNA reads as TGTGCCAGCAGTTACACTTACGGGACAGGGGCTGACAATGAGCAGTTCTTC. It encodes CASSYTYGTGADNEQFF.

This clonotype was detected many times. This chain links TRBV6-5 with TRBJ2-5; 8 bases map to TRBD2. This CDR3 has 13 amino acids. Germline V gives CDR1 MNHEY, CDR2 SVGAGI. V was pared by 2 bases and J by 4 bases, with 0 bases of the junction left unmatched. CDR3 sequence (DNA): TGTGCCAGCAGTTACGCGGGGGGAGAGACCCAGTACTTC. Protein product: CASSYAGGETQYF.

The rearrangement links TRBV12-3 or TRBV12-4 to TRBJ2-2; D unresolved. This CDR3 is 16 amino acids long. The V end was cut by 1 base, the J end by 4 bases, with 13 bases between. The CDR3 DNA sequence: TGTGCCAGCAGTTTAGGCGTACCCCCGAGCACCGGGGAGCTGTTTTTT. Its protein is CASSLGVPPSTGELFF.

A word on this clonotype: A much larger clonotype is one base distant, so this may be a read error. The genes are TRBV6-5 and TRBJ1-5; no clear D gene. V was pared by 11 bases and J by 7 bases, with 21 bases between. The CDR3 extends over 14 amino acids. The germline V gene encodes CDR1 MNHEY and CDR2 SVGAGI. The CDR3: CAGTQAGGGQPQHF. The CDR3 DNA is TGTGCCGGCACTCAGGCGGGCGGTGGACAGCCCCAGCATTTT.

This chain connects TRBV28 to TRBJ2-5, with 9 bases identical to TRBD2. The CDR3 spans 15 residues. After removal of 6 bases from V and 5 bases from J, the junction contained 10 bases not matched to a gene. The germline V gene encodes CDR1 MDHEN and CDR2 SYDVKM. CDR3 nucleotide sequence: TGTGCCAGCAGCAGTATGGCTAGCGGGAAGGAGACCCAGTACTTC. It encodes CASSSMASGKETQYF.

V and J are TRBV11-2 and TRBJ1-3; D not certain. Germline assignment: CDR1 SGHAT and CDR2 FQNNGV. The CDR3 sequence is 14 residues long. V gave up 5 bases and J gave up 0 bases, with 8 bases separating them. Here the CDR3 reads CASSPTSSGNTIYF. The CDR3 DNA reads TGTGCCAGCAGCCCCACCAGCTCTGGAAACACCATATATTTT. Supplemented by reference TRBV11-2 and TRBJ1-3, the full variable domain reads EAGVAQSPRYKIIEKRQSVAFWCNPISGHATLYWYQQILGQGPKLLIQFQNNGVVDDSQLPKDRFSAERLKGVDSTLKIQPAKLEDSAVYLCASSPTSSGNTIYFGEGSWLTVV.

In this sample, this clonotype turned up a few times. J is TRBJ1-2 and V is TRBV11-2, with D uncertain. The CDR3 has 15 residues. The V gene lost 5 bases and the J gene lost 7 bases, with 20 bases spanning the gap. Germline values: CDR1 SGHAT, CDR2 FQNNGV. The CDR3 is CASSRIGPSHVGYTF. CDR3 DNA: TGTGCCAGCAGCCGGATTGGACCTTCGCATGTTGGCTACACCTTC.

This clonotype was seen repeatedly, ten times or more. DNA for the CDR3: TGTGCCAGCAGCTTAGTCGGTTCGGGGATTAATGAAAAACTGTTTTTT. Its translation: CASSLVGSGINEKLFF. The V call is TRBV7-2, the J call TRBJ1-4; D is uncertain. The CDR3 is made up of 16 amino acids. Germline lookup yields CDR1 SGHTA and CDR2 FQGNSA. V was cut by 1 base and J by 4 bases, with 13 bases left in between. Looking up the rest from reference TRBV7-2 and TRBJ1-4 gives the full variable domain: GAGVSQSPSNKVTEKGKDVELRCDPISGHTALYWYRQSLGQGLEFLIYFQGNSAPDKSGLPSDRFSAERTGGSVSTLTIQRTQQEDSAVYLCASSLVGSGINEKLFFGSGTQLSVL.